These 16 T cell receptor beta chains share one sample of origin, sequenced in a study of post-analysis software for immune sequencing data. Whole-study findings and limits: Elevated frequency relative to controls characterized four to six TRBV segments in patients, TRBV5-6, TRBV5-1 and TRBV20-1 among them.

Prepared TCR beta cDNA libraries contained unique molecular identifiers. TCRdb passed the PCR reads through MiXCR, listing each CDR3 protein once. The profile covers 800,000 to 950,000 distinct CDR3 sequences, with roughly 50% appearing a single time and roughly 4.4% taken by the ten largest. No antigen is known for these receptors. Material: blood. The receptors were gathered from a girl aged 5-17 years with multiple sclerosis.

V gene TRBV10-3 combines with J gene TRBJ2-7; D possibly corresponds to TRBD1 (6 bases). The CDR3 contains 14 residues. In germline, CDR1 is ENHRY, CDR2 SYGVKD. The V end lost 4 bases, the J end lost 0 bases, and 10 bases lay between the germline ends. DNA of the CDR3: TGTGCCATCAGTGCCAGGGGCCGCTCCTACGAGCAGTACTTC. It is translated as CAISARGRSYEQYF.

V usage is TRBV20-1 and J usage is TRBJ1-2; D call uncertain. The V end was cut by 6 bases, the J end by 6 bases, with 17 bases between. CDR3 size: 13 residues. CDR1 is DFQATT and CDR2 is SNEGSKA in the germline V gene (reference sequence). CDR3: CSANQKGGNGYTF. The DNA of the CDR3 is TGCAGTGCCAACCAAAAGGGTGGCAATGGCTACACCTTC.

This clonotype was observed a few times. The chain is built from TRBV24-1 and TRBJ2-3; 11 bases fit TRBD2. Per germline, CDR1 KGHDR and CDR2 SFDVKD. The J segment lost 3 bases and the V segment lost 4 bases, leaving 2 bases of the junction unmatched. This CDR3 comprises 15 residues. The CDR3 reads CATSEGTSGTDTQYF. In nucleotides, the CDR3 is TGTGCCACCAGTGAGGGGACTAGCGGTACAGATACGCAGTATTTT.

The V gene is TRBV7-9, the J gene TRBJ2-7; 10 nucleotides match TRBD2. Per the germline V gene, CDR1 is SEHNR and CDR2 is FQNEAQ (reference sequence). The V gene end was trimmed by 4 bases and the J gene end by 0 bases; junction bases not matched to a gene: 9. The CDR3 has 17 residues. The CDR3 protein is CASSSRTSGKSSYEQYF. CDR3 DNA: TGTGCCAGCAGCTCACGCACTAGCGGGAAAAGCTCCTACGAGCAGTACTTC.

With respect to this clonotype: The junction departs from germline at one end; a sequencing error may be responsible. J is TRBJ2-5 and V is TRBV6-2 or TRBV6-3; 8 bases line up with TRBD1. The J call is doubtful: the DNA matches TRBJ2-7 better. In germline, CDR1 is MNHEY, CDR2 SVGEGT. The CDR3 consists of 18 residues. The CDR3, as DNA: TGTGCCAGCGGTTACTCATTTGGACAGGGTGGATACGCCTACGAGCAGTACTTC. This sequence encodes CASGYSFGQGGYAYEQYF.

This clonotype was counted once. Mismatch with germline at one junction end may stem from a read error. The chain couples TRBV20-1 to TRBJ2-4; perhaps TRBD1 as D (6 bases). Near its end, the DNA agrees better with TRBJ2-5, so the J call may be wrong. Per germline, CDR1 DFQATT and CDR2 SNEGSKA (reference sequence). The CDR3 covers 14 residues. The CDR3 nucleotides read TGCAGTGCTGGAGAGCCACAGGGCCAGGAGACCCAGTACTTC. Its protein is CSAGEPQGQETQYF.

The rearrangement uses TRBV7-2 and TRBJ1-3; D is ambiguous. Trimming cost V 5 bases and J 4 bases, with 15 bases left between them. Looked up from germline, CDR1 is SGHTA and CDR2 is FQGNSA. This CDR3 is built from 15 residues. The CDR3 spells CASSQTVLGGNTIYF. The CDR3, as DNA: TGTGCCAGCAGCCAAACCGTACTAGGGGGAAACACCATATATTTT.

This clonotype occurred a few times. A junction end diverges from the germline sequence, so it may reflect a read error. The chain is built from TRBV29-1 and TRBJ2-7; D is tentatively TRBD1 or TRBD2 (5 bases each). The CDR3 has 13 amino acids. CDR1 is SQVTM and CDR2 is ANQGSEA in the germline V gene. CDR3 in amino acids: CSPQSGPRYEQYF. The CDR3 nucleotides read TGTAGCCCACAATCGGGACCACGCTACGAGCAGTACTTC.

This rearrangement joins TRBV5-1 to TRBJ1-1; D is perhaps TRBD1 (6 bases). Trimming stripped 4 bases from V and 0 bases from J, with 13 bases between. The CDR3 runs to 15 residues. The germline V gene has CDR1 SGHRS and CDR2 YFSETQ. The CDR3 nucleotides are TGCGCCAGCAGCCCGACAGGACTCATGAACACTGAAGCTTTCTTT. This gives the protein CASSPTGLMNTEAFF.

The J gene is TRBJ2-4, the V gene TRBV5-4, with a tentative D call TRBD1 (5 bases). The V gene's germline CDR1 is SGHNT and CDR2 YYREEE (reference sequence). The CDR3 runs to 13 residues. The V end was cut by 0 bases, the J end by 5 bases, with 6 bases between. The CDR3 here is CASSLGRENIQYF. DNA of the CDR3: TGTGCCAGCAGCTTGGGCAGGGAAAACATTCAGTACTTC. Variable domain in full (rest from reference TRBV5-4 and TRBJ2-4): ETGVTQSPTHLIKTRGQQVTLRCSSQSGHNTVSWYQQALGQGPQFIFQYYREEENGRGNFPPRFSGLQFPNYSSELNVNALELDDSALYLCASSLGRENIQYFGAGTRLSVL.

The V gene is TRBV19, the J gene TRBJ1-2; 7 bases are a match to TRBD1. V shed 6 bases, J shed 8 bases, and the junction held 21 bases outside the gene matches. Germline values: CDR1 LNHDA, CDR2 SQIVND (reference sequence). The CDR3 spans 17 residues. CDR3 DNA: TGTGCCAGTAGCCTCCAGCCCCCCGACAGGGAGAGGAGCGGCTACACCTTC. This codes for CASSLQPPDRERSGYTF.

V is TRBV9 and J is TRBJ2-7; possibly TRBD1 for D (7 bases). CDR3 length: 14 residues. The V gene lost 2 bases and the J gene lost 3 bases, with 12 bases spanning the gap. Per the germline V gene, CDR1 is SGDLS and CDR2 is YYNGEE. The CDR3 is CASSVDQGGYEQYF. The DNA for the CDR3 is TGTGCCAGCAGCGTCGACCAGGGGGGCTACGAGCAGTACTTC.

The J gene is TRBJ2-1, the V gene TRBV5-1, with 16 bases that match TRBD2. CDR1 SGHRS and CDR2 YFSETQ come from the germline V gene. V shed 2 bases and J 4 bases; nucleotides not matched to a gene: 9. CDR3 length: 19 amino acids. The chain's CDR3 is CASSFQGTSGRALYNEQFF. The CDR3 DNA reads TGCGCCAGCAGCTTTCAGGGGACTAGCGGGAGGGCCCTTTACAATGAGCAGTTCTTC.

Only a few counts were recorded for this clonotype. The CDR3 spells CASSSQPSTDTQYF. The DNA of the CDR3 is TGTGCCAGCAGCTCACAACCTAGCACAGATACGCAGTATTTT. The V gene is TRBV7-8, the J gene TRBJ2-3; D is unresolved. V was trimmed by 4 bases and J by 0 bases, leaving 8 bases between them. The CDR3 length is 14 residues. Per germline, CDR1 SGHVS and CDR2 FQNEAQ.

The table lists this clonotype with a few counts. The genes are TRBV5-1 and TRBJ2-3; 8 positions agree with TRBD2. With 4 bases clipped from V and 0 bases from J, the junction kept 4 bases outside the gene matches. The germline gives CDR1 SGHRS, CDR2 YFSETQ. This CDR3 contains 15 residues. The CDR3 loop is CASSALAESTDTQYF. CDR3 coding DNA: TGCGCCAGCAGCGCACTAGCGGAGAGCACAGATACGCAGTATTTT.

This clonotype appeared a few times. This sequence joins TRBV27 and TRBJ2-4; possible D gene TRBD2, 5 bases. The CDR3 totals 12 residues. V was shortened by 8 bases and J by 7 bases, with 12 bases between the two germline ends. The germline CDR1 and CDR2 sequences are MNHEY and SMNVEV (reference sequence). The CDR3 loop reads CASVDRGNIQYF. The CDR3 region has the DNA TGTGCCAGCGTAGATAGAGGGAACATTCAGTACTTC.